The 12 T cell receptor beta chains given below trace back to one sample, sequenced in a study of cytomegalovirus exposure and HLA in healthy donors (dated by TCRdb to between 2016 and 2019). The protocol used for the library was the immunoSEQ multiplex PCR assay. TCRdb took this table from immuneACCESS and kept in-frame rearrangements with V and J called. Such tables lack part of the clones; where checked against another copy, unresolved V genes explain under half of the gap, and the rest is unexplained. The sample records about 170,000 clones, about nine tenths of which are singletons. The biggest ten clones account for 4.5% to 7% of the sample. Sequencing was carried out using PBMCs. These receptors originate from a woman aged 25 to 39 in good health and CMV-seronegative.

Ten or more counts support this clone. The genes are TRBV28 and TRBJ1-2; 8 bases match TRBD1. V shed 6 bases and J 8 bases; nucleotides not matched to a gene: 8. CDR3 length equals 13 residues. Germline loops: CDR1 MDHEN, CDR2 SYDVKM. CDR3 DNA sequence: TGTGCCAGCAGACCGAGGACAGGGTTGGGCTACACCTTC. This translates into CASRPRTGLGYTF.

This chain connects TRBV10-3 to TRBJ1-2; no clear D gene. The CDR3 length is 16 residues. The germline V gene encodes CDR1 ENHRY and CDR2 SYGVKD. Trimming removed 2 bases from V and 4 bases from J, with 17 bases in between. The CDR3 loop is CAISEPMGITSYGYTF. DNA for the CDR3: TGTGCCATCAGTGAGCCAATGGGGATTACTAGCTATGGCTACACCTTC.

The chain employs TRBV9 and TRBJ1-5, with D possibly being TRBD1 (6 bases). This CDR3 region has 14 residues. In germline, CDR1 is SGDLS, CDR2 YYNGEE. Trimming took 3 bases from V and 5 from J, leaving 12 bases between them. CDR3 sequence reads: CASSADRADQPQHF. The DNA of the CDR3 is TGTGCCAGCAGCGCGGACAGAGCGGATCAGCCCCAGCATTTT. Supplemented by reference TRBV9 and TRBJ1-5, the full variable domain reads DSGVTQTPKHLITATGQRVTLRCSPRSGDLSVYWYQQSLDQGLQFLIQYYNGEERAKGNILERFSAQQFPDLHSELNLSSLELGDSALYFCASSADRADQPQHFGDGTRLSIL.

The CDR3 bases are TGTGCCAGCAGCTTAGGGCGGGGGGTTCAGCAGTTCTTC. Amino acids: CASSLGRGVQQFF. The V gene is TRBV11-2, the J gene TRBJ2-1, with 8 positions matching TRBD2. The CDR3 covers 13 residues. The V and J ends lost 1 base and 11 bases, in that order; junction bases with no gene match: 4. Germline V gives CDR1 SGHAT, CDR2 FQNNGV.

J is TRBJ2-6 and V is TRBV27; the D is unclear. The germline CDR1 and CDR2 sequences are MNHEY and SMNVEV (reference sequence). The CDR3 sequence is 18 residues long. The V and J ends lost 2 bases and 0 bases respectively, with 14 bases between them. The CDR3 spells CASSLLARTHSGANVLTF. The DNA for the CDR3 is TGTGCCAGCAGTTTACTCGCTCGGACCCACTCTGGGGCCAACGTCCTGACTTTC.

The gene calls are TRBV6-1 and TRBJ2-2, with D maybe TRBD1 (5 bases). Germline V gene lookup returns CDR1 MNHNS and CDR2 SASEGT. The CDR3 spans 17 residues. Trimming left V 4 bases short and J 6 bases short, with 21 bases between. As DNA, the CDR3 is TGTGCCAGCAGTGCTCCCTGGGGCGTGGGCCCCCCCGGGGAGCTGTTTTTT. Residues: CASSAPWGVGPPGELFF.

This clone was observed once. The CDR3 DNA sequence: TGTGCCAGCAGTGAAAGCGGCGCCTACAATGAGCAGTTCTTC. Protein sequence: CASSESGAYNEQFF. The J gene is TRBJ2-1, the V gene TRBV25-1; D might be TRBD2 (5 bases). V gave up 2 bases and J gave up 2 bases, with 7 bases separating them. Germline loops: CDR1 MGHDK, CDR2 SYGVNS. This CDR3 is built from 14 residues.

The chain carries TRBV7-9 and TRBJ2-7; D possibly corresponds to TRBD1 (6 bases). From germline, CDR1 is SEHNR and CDR2 FQNEAQ (reference sequence). V was clipped by 2 bases and J by 5 bases, with 16 bases between them. The CDR3 runs 15 residues. The DNA of the CDR3 is TGTGCCAGCAGCTTAATCGTCAGGGGAAGCCACGAGCAGTACTTC. This sequence encodes CASSLIVRGSHEQYF.

The chain couples TRBV19 to TRBJ1-1; unclear D gene. V was pared by 5 bases and J by 8 bases, with 9 bases between. Germline values: CDR1 LNHDA, CDR2 SQIVND (reference sequence). This CDR3 has 11 amino acids. The CDR3 DNA reads TGTGCCAGTAGTTTCGGGGTCGAAGCTTTCTTT. The encoded protein is CASSFGVEAFF.

V is TRBV10-3 and J is TRBJ2-7; TRBD1 agrees at 9 bases. The CDR3 totals 14 residues. The V gene's germline CDR1 is ENHRY and CDR2 SYGVKD. Trimming took 0 bases from V and 13 from J; bases not matched to a gene: 10. This CDR3 reads CAISESVGTGYDYF. The CDR3, as DNA: TGTGCCATCAGTGAGTCTGTCGGGACAGGGTATGATTACTTC.

There are a few counts of this clone. The rearrangement uses TRBV7-2 and TRBJ2-3; D is uncertain. The CDR3 length is 13 residues. Germline loops: CDR1 SGHTA, CDR2 FQGNSA. V lost 5 bases to trimming and J lost 2 bases, with 8 bases between them. The CDR3, as DNA: TGTGCCAGCAGCGGCGGAAACACAGATACGCAGTATTTT. The encoded protein is CASSGGNTDTQYF. Looking up the rest from reference TRBV7-2 and TRBJ2-3 gives the full variable domain: GAGVSQSPSNKVTEKGKDVELRCDPISGHTALYWYRQSLGQGLEFLIYFQGNSAPDKSGLPSDRFSAERTGGSVSTLTIQRTQQEDSAVYLCASSGGNTDTQYFGPGTRLTVL.

The chain is built from TRBV6-4 and TRBJ2-5, with 11 bases aligning to TRBD2. Germline trimming cut 0 bases from V and 4 bases from J; bases unmatched to any gene: 4. CDR3 length: 16 residues. CDR1 and CDR2 (germline): MRHNA, SNTAGT. The CDR3 reads CASSDSVAGGPETQYF. The CDR3, as DNA: TGTGCCAGCAGTGACTCAGTAGCGGGAGGGCCAGAGACCCAGTACTTC.